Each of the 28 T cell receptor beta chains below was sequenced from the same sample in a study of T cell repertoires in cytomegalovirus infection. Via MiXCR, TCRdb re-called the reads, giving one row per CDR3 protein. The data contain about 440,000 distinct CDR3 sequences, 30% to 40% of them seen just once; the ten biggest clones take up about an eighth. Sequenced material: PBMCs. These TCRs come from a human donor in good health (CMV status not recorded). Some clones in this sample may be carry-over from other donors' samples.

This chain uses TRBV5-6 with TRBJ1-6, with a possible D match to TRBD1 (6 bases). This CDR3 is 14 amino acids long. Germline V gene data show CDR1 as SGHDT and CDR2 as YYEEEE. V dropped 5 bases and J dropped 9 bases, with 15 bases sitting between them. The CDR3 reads CASRSQGTVSPLHF. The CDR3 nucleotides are TGTGCCAGCAGGTCCCAGGGGACGGTTTCACCCCTCCACTTT.

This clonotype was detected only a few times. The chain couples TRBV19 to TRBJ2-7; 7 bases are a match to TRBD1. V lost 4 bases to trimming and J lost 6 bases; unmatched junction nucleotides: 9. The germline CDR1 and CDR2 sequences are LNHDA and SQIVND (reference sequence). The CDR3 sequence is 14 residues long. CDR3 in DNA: TGTGCCAGTAGTAATCCCGGACAGGCCGGCGAGCAGTACTTC. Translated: CASSNPGQAGEQYF.

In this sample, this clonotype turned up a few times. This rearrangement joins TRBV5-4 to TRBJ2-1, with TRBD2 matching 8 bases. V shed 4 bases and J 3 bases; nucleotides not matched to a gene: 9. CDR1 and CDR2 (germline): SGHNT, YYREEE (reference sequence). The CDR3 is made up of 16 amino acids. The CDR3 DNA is TGTGCCAGCAGCGCCGGCGGGACTAGACGCTACAATGAGCAGTTCTTC. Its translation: CASSAGGTRRYNEQFF.

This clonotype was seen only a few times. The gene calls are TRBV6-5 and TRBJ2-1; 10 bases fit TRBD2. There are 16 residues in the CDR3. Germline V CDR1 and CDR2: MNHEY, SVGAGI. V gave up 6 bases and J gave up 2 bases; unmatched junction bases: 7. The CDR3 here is CASRQLAGGPYNEQFF. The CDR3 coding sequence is TGTGCCAGCAGGCAATTAGCGGGGGGACCCTACAATGAGCAGTTCTTC.

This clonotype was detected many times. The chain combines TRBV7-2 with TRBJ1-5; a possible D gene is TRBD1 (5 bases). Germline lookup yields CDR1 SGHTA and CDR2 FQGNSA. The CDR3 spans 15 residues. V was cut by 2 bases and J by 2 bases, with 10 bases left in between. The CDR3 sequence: CASSLNGGGNQPQHF. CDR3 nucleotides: TGTGCCAGCAGCTTAAATGGAGGGGGCAATCAGCCCCAGCATTTT.

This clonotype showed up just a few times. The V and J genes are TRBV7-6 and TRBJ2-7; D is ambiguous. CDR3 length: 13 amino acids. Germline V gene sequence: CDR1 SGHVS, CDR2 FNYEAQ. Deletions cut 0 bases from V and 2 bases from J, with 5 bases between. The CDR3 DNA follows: TGTGCCAGCAGCTTAGCCGACACCTACGAGCAGTACTTC. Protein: CASSLADTYEQYF.

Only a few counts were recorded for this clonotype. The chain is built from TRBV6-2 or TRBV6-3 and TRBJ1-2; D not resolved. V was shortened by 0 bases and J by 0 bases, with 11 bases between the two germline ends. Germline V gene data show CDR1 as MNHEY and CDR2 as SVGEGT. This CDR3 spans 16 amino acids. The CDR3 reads CASSYSIEKTNYGYTF. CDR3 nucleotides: TGTGCCAGCAGTTACTCGATAGAAAAGACTAACTATGGCTACACCTTC.

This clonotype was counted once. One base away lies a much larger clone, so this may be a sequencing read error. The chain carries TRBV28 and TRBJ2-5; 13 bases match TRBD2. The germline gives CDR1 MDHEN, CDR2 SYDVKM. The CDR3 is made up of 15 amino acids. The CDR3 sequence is CASSLTSGGQDTQYF. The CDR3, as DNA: TGTGCCAGCAGTTTGACTAGCGGGGGGCAAGATACCCAGTACTTC.

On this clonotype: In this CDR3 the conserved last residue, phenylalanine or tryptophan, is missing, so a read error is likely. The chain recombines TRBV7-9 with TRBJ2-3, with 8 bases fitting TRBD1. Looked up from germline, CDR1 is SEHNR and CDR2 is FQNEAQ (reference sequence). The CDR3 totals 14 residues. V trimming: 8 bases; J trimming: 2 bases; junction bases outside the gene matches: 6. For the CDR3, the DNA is TGTGCCAGCGGGAGGACAGGGACCACAGATACGCAGTATTTG. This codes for CASGRTGTTDTQYL.

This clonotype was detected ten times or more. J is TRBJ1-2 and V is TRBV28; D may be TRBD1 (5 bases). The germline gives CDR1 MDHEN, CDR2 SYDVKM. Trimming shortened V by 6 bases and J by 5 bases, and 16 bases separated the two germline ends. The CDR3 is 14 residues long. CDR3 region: CASSQTQRGYGYTF. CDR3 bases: TGTGCCAGCAGCCAGACACAACGGGGGTATGGCTACACCTTC.

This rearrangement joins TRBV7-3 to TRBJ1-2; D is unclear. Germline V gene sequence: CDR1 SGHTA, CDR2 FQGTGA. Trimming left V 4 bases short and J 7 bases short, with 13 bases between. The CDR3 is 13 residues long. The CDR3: CASSYRDGVGYTF. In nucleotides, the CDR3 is TGTGCCAGCAGCTACCGAGACGGGGTTGGCTACACCTTC.

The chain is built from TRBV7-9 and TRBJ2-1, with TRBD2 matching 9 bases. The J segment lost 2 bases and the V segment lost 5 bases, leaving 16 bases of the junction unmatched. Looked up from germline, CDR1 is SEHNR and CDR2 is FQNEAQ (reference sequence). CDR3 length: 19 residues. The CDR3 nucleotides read TGTGCCAGCAGCCCCGTGGCCATAGGTAGCGGGGGCCCCTACAATGAGCAGTTCTTC. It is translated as CASSPVAIGSGGPYNEQFF.

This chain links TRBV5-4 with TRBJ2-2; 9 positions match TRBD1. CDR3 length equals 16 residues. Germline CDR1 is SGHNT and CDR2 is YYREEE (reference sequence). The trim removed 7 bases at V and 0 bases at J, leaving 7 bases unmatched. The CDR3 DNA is TGTGCCAGCCAACAGGACAGGGGAGCGAACACCGGGGAGCTGTTTTTT. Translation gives CASQQDRGANTGELFF.

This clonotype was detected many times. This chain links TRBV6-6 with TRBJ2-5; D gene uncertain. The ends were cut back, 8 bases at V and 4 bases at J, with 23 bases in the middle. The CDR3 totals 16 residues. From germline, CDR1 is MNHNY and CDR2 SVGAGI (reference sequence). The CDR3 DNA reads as TGTGCCAGCTGCCACCTTCGACCTGGCCACGTAGAGACCCAGTACTTC. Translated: CASCHLRPGHVETQYF.

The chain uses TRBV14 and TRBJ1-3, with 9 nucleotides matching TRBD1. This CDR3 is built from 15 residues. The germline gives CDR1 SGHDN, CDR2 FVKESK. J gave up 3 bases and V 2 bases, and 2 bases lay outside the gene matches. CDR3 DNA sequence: TGTGCCAGCAGCCAATGGACAGGGGTTGGAAACACCATATATTTT. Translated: CASSQWTGVGNTIYF.

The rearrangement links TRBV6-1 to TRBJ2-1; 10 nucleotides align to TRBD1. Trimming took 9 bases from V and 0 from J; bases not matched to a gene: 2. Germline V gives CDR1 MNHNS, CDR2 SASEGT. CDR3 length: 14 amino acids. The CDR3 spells CARGTGDSYNEQFF. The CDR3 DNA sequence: TGTGCCAGAGGGACAGGGGACTCCTACAATGAGCAGTTCTTC.

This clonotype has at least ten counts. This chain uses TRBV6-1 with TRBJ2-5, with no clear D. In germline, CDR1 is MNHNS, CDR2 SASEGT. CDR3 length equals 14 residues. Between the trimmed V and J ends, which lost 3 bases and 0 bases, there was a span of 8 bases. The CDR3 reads CASSDTAYQETQYF. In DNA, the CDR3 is TGTGCCAGCAGTGATACAGCGTACCAAGAGACCCAGTACTTC.

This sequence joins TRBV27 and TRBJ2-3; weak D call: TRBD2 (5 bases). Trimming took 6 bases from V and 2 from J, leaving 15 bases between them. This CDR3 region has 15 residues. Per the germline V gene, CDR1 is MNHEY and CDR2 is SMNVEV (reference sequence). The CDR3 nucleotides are TGTGCCAGCAGGATAGGAACGGGGTTCACAGATACGCAGTATTTT. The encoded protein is CASRIGTGFTDTQYF.

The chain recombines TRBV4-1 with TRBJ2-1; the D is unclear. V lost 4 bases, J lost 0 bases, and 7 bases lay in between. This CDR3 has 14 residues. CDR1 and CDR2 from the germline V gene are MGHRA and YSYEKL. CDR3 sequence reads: CASSPEYSYNEQFF. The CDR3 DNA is TGCGCCAGCAGCCCGGAGTACTCCTACAATGAGCAGTTCTTC.

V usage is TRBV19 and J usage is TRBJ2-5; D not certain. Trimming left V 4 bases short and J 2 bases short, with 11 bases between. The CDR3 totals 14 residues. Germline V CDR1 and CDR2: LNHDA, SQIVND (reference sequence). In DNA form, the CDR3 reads TGTGCCAGTAGTAACCGGGCAAAACAAGAGACCCAGTACTTC. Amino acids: CASSNRAKQETQYF.

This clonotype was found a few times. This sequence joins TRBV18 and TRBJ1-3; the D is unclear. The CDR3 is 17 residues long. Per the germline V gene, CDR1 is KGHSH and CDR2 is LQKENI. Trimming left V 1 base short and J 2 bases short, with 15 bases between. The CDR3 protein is CASSPRSIPSAGNTIYF. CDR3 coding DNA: TGTGCCAGCTCACCACGGAGCATACCCTCAGCTGGAAACACCATATATTTT.

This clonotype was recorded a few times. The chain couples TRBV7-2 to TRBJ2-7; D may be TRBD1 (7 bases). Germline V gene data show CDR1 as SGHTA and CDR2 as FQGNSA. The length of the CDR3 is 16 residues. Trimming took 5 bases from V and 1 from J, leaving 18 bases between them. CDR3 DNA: TGTGCCAGCAGCCGAACCCGCGGGACAGCGTCCTACGAGCAGTACTTC. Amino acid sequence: CASSRTRGTASYEQYF. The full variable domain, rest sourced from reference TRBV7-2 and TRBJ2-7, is GAGVSQSPSNKVTEKGKDVELRCDPISGHTALYWYRQSLGQGLEFLIYFQGNSAPDKSGLPSDRFSAERTGGSVSTLTIQRTQQEDSAVYLCASSRTRGTASYEQYFGPGTRLTVT.

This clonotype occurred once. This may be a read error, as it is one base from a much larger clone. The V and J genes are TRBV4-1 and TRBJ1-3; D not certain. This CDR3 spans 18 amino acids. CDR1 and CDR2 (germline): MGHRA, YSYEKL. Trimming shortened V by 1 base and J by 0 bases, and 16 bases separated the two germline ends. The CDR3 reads CASSQVPPAVDSGNTIYF. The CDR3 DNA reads TGCGCCAGCAGCCAAGTCCCCCCAGCGGTTGACTCTGGAAACACCATATATTTT.

Here the CDR3 reads CASSYSPRTIYEQYF. CDR3 DNA sequence: TGTGCCAGCAGTTACTCCCCCCGGACAATCTACGAGCAGTACTTC. The rearrangement links TRBV6-6 to TRBJ2-7; the D gene is possibly TRBD1 (5 bases). Germline CDR1 reads MNHNY; CDR2 reads SVGAGI (reference sequence). The CDR3 totals 15 residues. The germline V and J ends were trimmed by 0 bases and 3 bases, with 12 bases remaining between them.

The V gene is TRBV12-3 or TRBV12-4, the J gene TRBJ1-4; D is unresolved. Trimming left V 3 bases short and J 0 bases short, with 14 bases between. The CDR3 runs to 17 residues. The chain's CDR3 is CASSFSRAGSTNEKLFF. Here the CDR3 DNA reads TGTGCCAGCAGTTTCTCCCGTGCGGGTTCAACTAATGAAAAACTGTTTTTT.

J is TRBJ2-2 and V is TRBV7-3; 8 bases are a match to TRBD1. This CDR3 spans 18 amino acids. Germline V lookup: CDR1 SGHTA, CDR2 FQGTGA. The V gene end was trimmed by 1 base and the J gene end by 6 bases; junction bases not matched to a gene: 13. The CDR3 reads CASSLRSYGQGAAGELFF. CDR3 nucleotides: TGTGCCAGCAGCTTAAGATCTTACGGGCAGGGGGCGGCCGGGGAGCTGTTTTTT.

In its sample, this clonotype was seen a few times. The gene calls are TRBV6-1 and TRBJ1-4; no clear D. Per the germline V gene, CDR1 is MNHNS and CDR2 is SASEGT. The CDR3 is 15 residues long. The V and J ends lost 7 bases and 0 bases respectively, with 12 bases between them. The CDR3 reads CASNPPGATNEKLFF. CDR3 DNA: TGTGCCAGCAACCCCCCCGGAGCAACTAATGAAAAACTGTTTTTT.

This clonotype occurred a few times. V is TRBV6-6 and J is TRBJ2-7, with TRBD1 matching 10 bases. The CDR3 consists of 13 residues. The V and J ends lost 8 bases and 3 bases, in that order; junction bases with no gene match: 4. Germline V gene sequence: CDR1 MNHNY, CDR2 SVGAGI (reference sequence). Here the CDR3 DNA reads TGTGCCAGCGGCCGGGACAGGGGCTACGAGCAGTACTTC. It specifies CASGRDRGYEQYF.